This TCR beta chain appears in the sequencing data of a study of blood T cell repertoires in COVID-19 (dated by TCRdb to about 2020). For the wider study: The collaborator samples originated in the United States, Italy and Spain and spanned the acute and convalescent phases of COVID-19. The samples were drawn from the first 160 participants of the ongoing ImmuneRACE study and from 950 to 1,500 subjects provided by 6 global collaborators. The dataset comprised deeply sampled blood TCRbeta repertoires from subjects exposed to, actively infected with, or recovered from COVID-19. The repertoires were made available in a free public database intended to serve as a resource for research on the immune response to SARS-CoV-2. The material from the prospective study consisted of cDNA or gDNA derived from T cells, B-cell-depleted T cells, or PBMCs. Sample metadata almost always included a de-identified subject ID, COVID-19 status, age in years and sex. Where available, HLA class I and class II types were obtained from metadata supplied by the sample provider rather than from assay-based typing. Findings and caveats that apply to the study as a whole: How much clinical and demographic metadata was included differed by source and by participant, and the metadata was provided uncurated.

TCRbeta CDR3 regions were amplified from genomic DNA using the immunoSEQ Assay, a bias-controlled multiplex PCR. From the authors' description of their analysis: Nucleated cell counts per sample were estimated from amplification of reference gene primers within the assay. To quantify the absolute abundance of each unique TCRbeta CDR3 rearrangement, sequence reads were collapsed and filtered. Productive Simpson clonality was computed per sample as the square root of Simpson's diversity index over productive rearrangements. The table comes from immuneACCESS by way of TCRdb, which keeps in-frame sequences with V and J called. Part of the clones is missing from these tables; in studies checked, under half for an unresolved V gene and the rest for unknown reasons. V and J calls and clone size are given by that table; D and trimming were obtained from the DNA. Present in this sample are around 100,000 clones, 89% of which were seen just once. Roughly 2.6% of the sample is in the top ten clones.

About this clone: Its target antigen remains unknown. No per-base quality is available; no much larger clone lies one base away.

The CDR3 runs 16 residues from the cysteine to the phenylalanine. Only CDR3 DNA remains: 48 bases, in frame from the first base. The germline V gene (reference sequence) gives CDR1 as SGHNT and CDR2 as YYREEE. Between the V and J ends, shortened by 4 bases and 4 bases respectively, the junction contains 18 bases. At one collaborating source in Seattle, patients were enrolled during active infection and were followed longitudinally through the course of disease. Collaborating institutions collected whole blood in K2EDTA tubes following their own protocols. Collaborator samples were shipped for TCRbeta analysis as frozen whole blood, isolated PBMCs, or DNA extracted from either sample type.

The rearrangement combines TRBV5-4 with TRBJ1-3, with no confidently assigned D gene. The TCR was taken from a man in his forties or fifties with COVID-19, enrolled during active disease. Sequences were obtained from peripheral blood. The CDR3 reads CASSPPGGGTGNTIYF. The base sequence is TGTGCCAGCAGCCCCCCAGGCGGAGGCACGGGAAACACCATATATTTT.